These T cell receptor beta chains were read from a single sample in a study of T cell repertoires in cytomegalovirus infection. A single record per CDR3 protein comes from TCRdb applying MiXCR to the reads. The sample has about a million distinct CDR3 sequences, around 30% seen once. For these receptors, no antigen is known. The sample was cultured CD8+ T cells from PBMCs, taken from culture after CMV antigen stimulation. These receptors were taken from a human donor in good health (CMV status not recorded). Some clones in this sample may be carry-over from other donors' samples. The CDR3 runs from the conserved cysteine through the conserved F or W. D genes are given only for firm matches. Not all rows give a size; the values are once, few, many and, for expanded clones, a class.

many	TRBV7-2	TRBJ1-6	-	TGTGCCAGCAGCTTAGGAGGGGCGAGCTCCTATAATTCACCCCTCCACTTT	CASSLGGASSYNSPLHF
few	TRBV7-6	TRBJ2-2	-	TGTGCCAGCAGCTACGACCCAGCAACACCGAACACCGGGGAGCTGTTTTTT	CASSYDPATPNTGELFF
-	TRBV7-9	TRBJ2-7	-	TGTGCCAGCAGCGTATCCGGGATCCCCTACGAGCAGTACTTC	CASSVSGIPYEQYF
few	TRBV6-5	TRBJ2-1	TRBD1	TGTGCCAGCAGATCCGGGACAGGGGTTTACAATGAGCAGTTCTTC	CASRSGTGVYNEQFF
-	TRBV28	TRBJ1-2	-	TGTGCCACGATCCAGGACCGGCTGCACTATGGCTACACCTTC	CATIQDRLHYGYTF
-	TRBV4-1	TRBJ1-2	-	TGCGCCAGCAGCCAAGGTCCCCGACCGGAAAACTATGGCTACACCTTC	CASSQGPRPENYGYTF
-	TRBV12-5	TRBJ2-1	-	TGTGCTAGTGGTCATTTCAGGGGCCCCTACAATGAGCAGTTCTTC	CASGHFRGPYNEQFF
-	TRBV6-5	TRBJ1-1	-	TGTGCCAGCAGCCCGTGGAACGGTGAAGCTTTCTTT	CASSPWNGEAFF
-	TRBV7-9	TRBJ2-1	TRBD1	TGTGCCAGCAGCTTACCCGGGACAGGGGGATTAAACTCCTACAATGAGCAGTTCTTC	CASSLPGTGGLNSYNEQFF
few	TRBV12-5	TRBJ2-5	-	TGTGCTAGTGGTTCTCCAGGGAGGCGAGAGACCCAGTACTTC	CASGSPGRRETQYF
-	TRBV19	TRBJ2-1	TRBD1	TGTGCCAGTAGTTGGGCGGGACAGGAAAACAATAAGCAGTTCTTC	CASSWAGQENNKQFF
many	TRBV4-1	TRBJ2-5	TRBD2	TGCGCCAGCAGCCAAGGGCTTCAGCGGGGGGCCCAAGAGACCCAGTACTTC	CASSQGLQRGAQETQYF
few	TRBV6-5	TRBJ1-2	TRBD1	TGTGCCAGCAGTTGGGGACAGGGAAATCCCTATGGCTACACCTTC	CASSWGQGNPYGYTF
-	TRBV29-1	TRBJ1-1	-	TGCAGCCACCCAAGGGAGGGAGGCGGCACTGAAGCTTTCTTT	CSHPREGGGTEAFF
few	TRBV11-1	TRBJ2-3	TRBD2	TGTGCCAGCAGCTTAGAAGGACTAGCGGGGAGTCTCACAGATACGCAGTATTTT	CASSLEGLAGSLTDTQYF
few	TRBV6-1	TRBJ2-2	-	TGTGCCAGCAGTGGCCCTCCGGGACATTACACCGGGGAGCTGTTTTTT	CASSGPPGHYTGELFF
few	TRBV6-5	TRBJ2-3	TRBD2	TGTGCCAGCACAGGGCGGGGGGCAGATACGCAGTATTTT	CASTGRGADTQYF
-	TRBV4-2	TRBJ1-2	-	TGTGCCAGCAGCCAAGGGTTTGGGGACTATGGCTACACCTTC	CASSQGFGDYGYTF
few	TRBV4-1	TRBJ1-6	-	TGCGCCAGCAGCCAAGGAGAGGGCTCCTATAATTCACCCCTCCACTTT	CASSQGEGSYNSPLHF
-	TRBV2	TRBJ1-2	TRBD1	TGTGCCAGCAGTGACCTACAGGGGGTCGACTATGGCTACACCTTC	CASSDLQGVDYGYTF
-	TRBV25-1	TRBJ2-2	TRBD1	TGTGCCAGCAGTGAATTTTCGCGGGACAGGGTTTTAACCGGGGAGCTGTTTTTT	CASSEFSRDRVLTGELFF
-	TRBV11-2	TRBJ1-5	-	TGTGCCAGCAGCTTAAATACTTTCTATGGGCTAAAAAATCAGCCCCAGCATTTT	CASSLNTFYGLKNQPQHF
few	TRBV19	TRBJ2-5	TRBD2	TGTGCCAGTAGTCTCAGCGGGGGAGTGTCGGAGACCCAGTACTTC	CASSLSGGVSETQYF
few	TRBV5-4	TRBJ2-2	TRBD1	TGTGCCAGCAGCTCACGGGACAGCCTGAACACCGGGGAGCTGTTTTTT	CASSSRDSLNTGELFF